This T cell receptor beta chain came from a study of PD-1 blockade in mismatch repair-deficient tumors. Broader study findings: Rapid post-treatment expansion, then contraction, generally preceding radiologic response, marked tumor-resident clones.

Profiling relied on immunoSEQ multiplex PCR, and the TCRdb table lists in-frame clones only, not all of them. The top ten hold 4.5% to 7% of the sample, which has about 68,000 clones, more than 75% seen once. As regards this clone: Its cognate antigen is unknown.

TCR sequencing covered three patients who responded to pembrolizumab. Germline lookup yields CDR1 MNHNS and CDR2 SASEGT. V was clipped by 6 bases and J by 5 bases, with 11 bases between them. This CDR3 comprises 12 residues. This receptor was obtained from an adult with mismatch repair-deficient cancer. This rearrangement joins TRBV6-1 to TRBJ2-7; weak D call: TRBD2 (6 bases). The sample in question was peripheral blood, obtained 2 weeks after starting pembrolizumab. CDR3 protein: CASSGTFDEQYF. The CDR3 DNA follows: TGTGCCAGCAGCGGGACTTTCGACGAGCAGTACTTC.